Listed below are T cell receptor beta chains from one sample, sequenced in a study of blood T cell repertoires in COVID-19. TCRdb's copy holds only in-frame clones and misses some; the assay was immunoSEQ multiplex PCR. The sample includes tens of thousands of clones, approximately 90% seen only once; the top ten take about 18%. Sequences were obtained from peripheral blood. Every receptor here comes from a woman aged 60-75 years with COVID-19, enrolled during active disease. CDR3s include the opening cysteine and the closing phenylalanine or tryptophan. The D gene is left open where the match is weak. Clone sizes are given selectively: once, few, many, or a class where the clone is expanded.

clone size,D gene,J gene,V gene,CDR3 DNA,CDR3 protein
NA,NA,TRBJ2-1,TRBV30,TGTGCCTGGAGGGGGCGAGCAGCGAGAACCTACAATGAGCAGTTCTTC,CAWRGRAARTYNEQFF
NA,NA,TRBJ2-3,TRBV5-1,TGCGCCAGCAGCCGCGGAGGCACAGATACGCAGTATTTT,CASSRGGTDTQYF
NA,TRBD1,TRBJ2-7,TRBV29-1,TGCAGCGTTGAAGATTTAGTGGGACAGGGAACTGGGGAGCAGTACTTC,CSVEDLVGQGTGEQYF
NA,NA,TRBJ2-3,TRBV12-5,TGTGCTAGTGGGAACCAGGGGGGAGATACGCAGTATTTT,CASGNQGGDTQYF
NA,NA,TRBJ1-2,TRBV27,TGTGCCAGCAGCTTTGTAGGGGGCTATGGCTACACCTTC,CASSFVGGYGYTF
NA,NA,TRBJ2-3,TRBV18,TGTGCCAGCTCACCACCGAGCCCAGATACGCAGTATTTT,CASSPPSPDTQYF
NA,TRBD2,TRBJ2-1,TRBV4-3,TGCGCCAGCAGCCAGGGGAGGGACAATGAGCAGTTCTTC,CASSQGRDNEQFF
NA,TRBD2,TRBJ2-7,TRBV18,TGTGCCAGCTCACCACCGCTAGCGGGGACCTACGAGCAGTACTTC,CASSPPLAGTYEQYF
NA,NA,TRBJ1-3,TRBV2,TGTGCCAGCAGCGAAGAACCGGAGAGCTCTGGAAACACCATATATTTT,CASSEEPESSGNTIYF
few,NA,TRBJ2-7,TRBV6-5,TGTGCCAGCAGTTACGGGGCTACCACAGGGTCCTACGAGCAGTACTTC,CASSYGATTGSYEQYF
NA,NA,TRBJ2-5,TRBV10-3,TGTGCCATCAGTGTTAAGGGGAAAGAGACCCAGTACTTC,CAISVKGKETQYF
NA,TRBD2,TRBJ2-7,TRBV3-1/TRBV3-2,TGTGCCAGCAGCCACGGACTTAGCGGGGGTTACGAGCAGTACTTC,CASSHGLSGGYEQYF
NA,TRBD1,TRBJ2-1,TRBV2,TGTGCCAGCAAGTTGGACAGGGCAAATGAGCAGTTCTTC,CASKLDRANEQFF
NA,TRBD2,TRBJ2-3,TRBV5-4,TGTGCCAGCAGCATCCCTAGCGGGGGAGTTACAGATACGCAGTATTTT,CASSIPSGGVTDTQYF
NA,TRBD2,TRBJ2-7,TRBV7-3,TGTGCCAGCAGCCGGACTAGCGGTGAGCAGTACTTC,CASSRTSGEQYF
NA,TRBD1,TRBJ2-2,TRBV6-1,TGTGCCAGCAGTGAAACAGGGGTCACCGGGGAGCTGTTTTTT,CASSETGVTGELFF
NA,TRBD2,TRBJ2-7,TRBV2,TGTGCCAGCAGTAGGACTAGCGGGAGAAGCTCCTACGAGCAGTACTTC,CASSRTSGRSSYEQYF
NA,TRBD2,TRBJ2-3,TRBV11-3,TGTGCCAGCAGCACCGGGACTACCCGCACAGATACGCAGTATTTT,CASSTGTTRTDTQYF
once,NA,TRBJ1-6,TRBV7-2,TGTGCCAGCAGCCCAAACTCTAATTCACCCCTCCACTTT,CASSPNSNSPLHF
NA,NA,TRBJ1-6,TRBV7-9,TGTGCCAGCAGCTTGGAGGGTAATTCACCCCTCCACTTT,CASSLEGNSPLHF
NA,TRBD1,TRBJ1-1,TRBV10-1,TGCGCCAGCAGTGACGGGGCAGGGGGTTCGGCTTTCTTT,CASSDGAGGSAFF
once,NA,TRBJ1-2,TRBV7-9,TGTGCCAGCAGCTTACCGCGCGGCAGGCGGACTTATGGCTACACCTTC,CASSLPRGRRTYGYTF
NA,TRBD1,TRBJ1-3,TRBV19,TGTGCCAGTAGTGCTTGGACAGGGGCAGGAAACACCATATATTTT,CASSAWTGAGNTIYF
NA,NA,TRBJ1-2,TRBV27,TGTGCCAGCAGTTCCGGCTATGGCTACACCTTC,CASSSGYGYTF
few,NA,TRBJ1-6,TRBV30,TGTGCCTGGAGTCTGCAGGAAAATTCACCCCTCCACTTT,CAWSLQENSPLHF
NA,NA,TRBJ2-5,TRBV28,TGTGCCAGCAGTCATATGGGCAGGGAAGAGACCCAGTACTTC,CASSHMGREETQYF
NA,NA,TRBJ2-2,TRBV3-1/TRBV3-2,TGTGCCAGCAGCCACCAAACCCTAGGGGGAAAGTCGGAGCTGTTTTTT,CASSHQTLGGKSELFF
NA,TRBD1,TRBJ2-7,TRBV27,TGTGCCACCAGGGACCAGACAGGGGATTACGAGCAGTACTTC,CATRDQTGDYEQYF
NA,TRBD1,TRBJ1-6,TRBV11-2,TGTGCCAGCAGCTCCAGACAGGGGGGAAATTCACCCCTCCACTTT,CASSSRQGGNSPLHF
NA,NA,TRBJ2-7,TRBV6-5,TGTGCCAGCAGCGTAGCTTTCTCCTACGAGCAGTACTTC,CASSVAFSYEQYF
NA,NA,TRBJ1-5,TRBV4-2,TGTGCCAGCAGCCTAAACCGGGAGTACAATCAGCCCCAGCATTTT,CASSLNREYNQPQHF
NA,NA,TRBJ1-2,TRBV12-3/TRBV12-4,TGTGCCAGCAGTTTAAACGGCTATGGCTACACCTTC,CASSLNGYGYTF
NA,TRBD1,TRBJ2-3,TRBV27,TGTGCCAGCAGTTTATCTGGGACAGGGGGCCCGGATACGCAGTATTTT,CASSLSGTGGPDTQYF
NA,NA,TRBJ2-7,TRBV19,TGTGCCAGTAGTCCCCAGGGGTCATACGGGGTCTACGAGCAGTACTTC,CASSPQGSYGVYEQYF
NA,NA,TRBJ1-2,TRBV3-1/TRBV3-2,TGTGCCAGCGGGGGACCGGGGCCCCCGGGGGATGGCTACACCTTC,CASGGPGPPGDGYTF
NA,TRBD1,TRBJ1-4,TRBV23-1,TGCGCCAGCAGTCCTACAGGGGGCACTAATGAAAAACTGTTTTTT,CASSPTGGTNEKLFF
NA,NA,TRBJ1-2,TRBV7-2,TGTGCCAGCAGCTTACCCCTCGGTGGCTACACCTTC,CASSLPLGGYTF
once,NA,TRBJ2-7,TRBV3-1/TRBV3-2,TGTGCCAGCAGCCAAGATAAACGACAGTTTAAAAGCTCCTACGAGCAGTACTTC,CASSQDKRQFKSSYEQYF
NA,NA,TRBJ1-2,TRBV29-1,TGCAGCGTTGATGCTAACAGGGCCTATGGCTACACCTTC,CSVDANRAYGYTF
NA,TRBD2,TRBJ2-7,TRBV10-2,TGCGCCAGCATACCTCAGAGCGGACTAGGTTCCTACGAGCAGTACTTC,CASIPQSGLGSYEQYF
NA,TRBD2,TRBJ2-5,TRBV11-2,TGTGCCAGCAGCCTGGGACTAGCGGGGGAAGAGACCCAGTACTTC,CASSLGLAGEETQYF
NA,NA,TRBJ2-7,TRBV11-2,TGTGCCAGCAGCACCGGACAGAAGCAGTACTTC,CASSTGQKQYF
NA,NA,TRBJ2-1,TRBV29-1,TGCAGCGGCAGGGGCCTCTCCTACAATGAGCAGTTCTTC,CSGRGLSYNEQFF
few,TRBD1,TRBJ1-2,TRBV6-4,TGTGCCAGCAGTGACTCTGGACAGGGGGCCCGAGACTATGGCTACACCTTC,CASSDSGQGARDYGYTF
NA,TRBD2,TRBJ2-1,TRBV6-5,TGTGCCAGCAGACCCGGGACTAGCGTTGACAATGAGCAGTTCTTC,CASRPGTSVDNEQFF
NA,NA,TRBJ1-1,TRBV6-5,TGTGCCAGCAGTTACGGGTCGCAGGGAGCTTTCTTT,CASSYGSQGAFF
NA,NA,TRBJ1-5,TRBV6-1,TGTGCCAGCAGTGAATCAGGTATCAATCAGCCCCAGCATTTT,CASSESGINQPQHF
NA,TRBD2,TRBJ2-7,TRBV9,TGTGCCAGCAGCGTAGGCCTAGCGGGGGGACTCTACGAGCAGTACTTC,CASSVGLAGGLYEQYF
NA,NA,TRBJ1-1,TRBV7-9,TGTGCCAGCAGCTCGGGGTACACTGAAGCTTTCTTT,CASSSGYTEAFF
NA,NA,TRBJ1-1,TRBV9,TGTGCCAGCAGCGTAGGTGGAGGGTCAGGGCGTGAAGCTTTCTTT,CASSVGGGSGREAFF
few,NA,TRBJ2-7,TRBV27,TGTGCCAGCAGTCCCCAAGACAGGAGCTACGAGCAGTACTTC,CASSPQDRSYEQYF
NA,TRBD1,TRBJ2-7,TRBV5-1,TGCGCCAGCAGCCGGACCGGACAGGGCTTAGTCCTTCCCTACGAGCAGTACTTC,CASSRTGQGLVLPYEQYF
NA,NA,TRBJ1-2,TRBV4-1,TGCGCCAGCAGCAGAGGGGGAAACAGCTATGGCTACACCTTC,CASSRGGNSYGYTF
NA,NA,TRBJ1-1,TRBV30,TGTGCCTGGAGGGAGGTGATGACTGAAGCTTTCTTT,CAWREVMTEAFF